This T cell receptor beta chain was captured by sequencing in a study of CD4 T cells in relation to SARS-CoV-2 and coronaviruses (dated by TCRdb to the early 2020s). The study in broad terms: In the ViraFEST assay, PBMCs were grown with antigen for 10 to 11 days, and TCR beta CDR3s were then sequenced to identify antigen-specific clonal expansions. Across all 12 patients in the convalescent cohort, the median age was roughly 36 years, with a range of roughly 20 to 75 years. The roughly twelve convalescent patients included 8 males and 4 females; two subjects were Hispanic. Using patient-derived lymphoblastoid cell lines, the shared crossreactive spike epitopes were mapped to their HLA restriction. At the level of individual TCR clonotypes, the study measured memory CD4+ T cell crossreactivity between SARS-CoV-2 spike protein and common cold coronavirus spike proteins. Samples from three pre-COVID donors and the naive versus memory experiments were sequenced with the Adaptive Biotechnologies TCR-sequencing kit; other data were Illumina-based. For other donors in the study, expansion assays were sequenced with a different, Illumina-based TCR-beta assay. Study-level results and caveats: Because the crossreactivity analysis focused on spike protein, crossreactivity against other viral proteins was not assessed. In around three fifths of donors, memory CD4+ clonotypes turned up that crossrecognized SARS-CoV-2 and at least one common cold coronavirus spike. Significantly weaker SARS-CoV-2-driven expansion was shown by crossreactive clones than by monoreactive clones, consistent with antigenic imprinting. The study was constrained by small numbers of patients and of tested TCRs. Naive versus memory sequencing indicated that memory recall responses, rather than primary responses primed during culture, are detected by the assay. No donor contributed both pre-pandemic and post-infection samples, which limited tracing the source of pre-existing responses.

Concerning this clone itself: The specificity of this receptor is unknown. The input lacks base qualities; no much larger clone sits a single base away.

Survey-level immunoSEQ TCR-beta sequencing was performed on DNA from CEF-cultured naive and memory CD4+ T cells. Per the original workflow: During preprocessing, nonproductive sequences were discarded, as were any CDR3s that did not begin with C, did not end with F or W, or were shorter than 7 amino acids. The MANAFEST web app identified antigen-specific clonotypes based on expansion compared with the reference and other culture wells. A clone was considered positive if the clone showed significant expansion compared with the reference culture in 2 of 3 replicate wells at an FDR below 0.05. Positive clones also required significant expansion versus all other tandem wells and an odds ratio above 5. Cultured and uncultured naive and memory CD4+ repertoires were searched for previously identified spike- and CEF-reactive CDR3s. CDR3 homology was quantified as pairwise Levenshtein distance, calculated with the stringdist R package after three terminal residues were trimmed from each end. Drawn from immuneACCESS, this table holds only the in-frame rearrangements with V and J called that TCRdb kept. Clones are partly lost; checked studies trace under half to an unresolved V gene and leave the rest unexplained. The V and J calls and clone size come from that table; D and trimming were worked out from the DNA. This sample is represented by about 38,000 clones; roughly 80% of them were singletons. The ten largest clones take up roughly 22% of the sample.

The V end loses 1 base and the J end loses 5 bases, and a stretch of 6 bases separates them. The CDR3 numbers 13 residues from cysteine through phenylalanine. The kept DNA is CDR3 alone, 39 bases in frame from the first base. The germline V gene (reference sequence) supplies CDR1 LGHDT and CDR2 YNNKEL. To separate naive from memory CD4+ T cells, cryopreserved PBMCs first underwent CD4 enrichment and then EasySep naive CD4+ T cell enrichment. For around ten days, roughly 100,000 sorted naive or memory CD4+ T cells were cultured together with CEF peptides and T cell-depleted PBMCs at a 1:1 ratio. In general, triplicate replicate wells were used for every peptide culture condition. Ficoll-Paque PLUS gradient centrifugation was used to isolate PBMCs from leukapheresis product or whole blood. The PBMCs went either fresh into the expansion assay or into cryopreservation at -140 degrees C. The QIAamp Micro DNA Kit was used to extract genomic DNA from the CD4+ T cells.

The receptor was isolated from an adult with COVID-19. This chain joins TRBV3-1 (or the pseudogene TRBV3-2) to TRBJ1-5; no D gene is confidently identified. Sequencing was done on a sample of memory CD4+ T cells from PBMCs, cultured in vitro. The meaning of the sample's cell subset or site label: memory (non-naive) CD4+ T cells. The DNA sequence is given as TGTGCCAGCAGCCAAGCTAGAGATCAGCCCCAGCATTTT. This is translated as CASSQARDQPQHF.